This T cell receptor (beta chain) stems from a study of blood T cells in healthy people across ages. Overall study findings and caveats: PBMCs were not sorted, which prevented a conclusive comparison of naive versus antigen-experienced cells.

In this sample, this clonotype turned up a few times. Antigen unknown. Germline CDR1 is DFQATT and CDR2 is SNEGSKA (reference sequence). The CDR3 sequence is 15 residues long. The V gene lost 0 bases and the J gene lost 5 bases, with 14 bases spanning the gap. Combining a sample-barcoded 5' primer with a J-beta primer mix, a second PCR ran for 7 to 11 cycles. CDR3-containing paired-end reads numbered at least 2.5 million in each sample. TCRdb re-called the 5' RACE reads with MiXCR, one entry per CDR3 protein. Among roughly 1.5 million distinct CDR3 sequences listed, 42% were seen once. This chain links TRBV20-1 with TRBJ1-5; D is ambiguous. Sequencing input: blood. The source of this sequence is a young woman in good health. This chain's CDR3 is CSARDWQVLDQPQHF. For the CDR3, the DNA is TGCAGTGCTAGAGATTGGCAGGTTCTGGATCAGCCCCAGCATTTT.